These 17 T cell receptor beta chains were all obtained from the same sample, sequenced in a study of control samples from healthy donors and cancer patients. Generated by immunoSEQ multiplex PCR, the TCRdb table keeps only in-frame clones and is missing some. The sample has about 250,000 clones, roughly 80% seen once. Specimen: PBMCs. The receptors were gathered from a woman between 55 and 75 years old with lung cancer.

The chain joins TRBV5-5 to TRBJ1-6; TRBD1 is a possible D gene (5 bases). CDR3 length equals 16 residues. The germline V and J ends were trimmed by 4 bases and 9 bases, with 20 bases remaining between them. CDR1 and CDR2 (germline): SGHKS, YYEKEE (reference sequence). CDR3 nucleotide sequence: TGTGCCAGCAGCCGGATTGAGGGGTCAGTGGGTTCACCCCTCCACTTT. Amino acid sequence: CASSRIEGSVGSPLHF.

This chain connects TRBV19 to TRBJ1-4, with D unclear. This CDR3 is 15 amino acids long. Germline CDR1 is LNHDA and CDR2 is SQIVND (reference sequence). Trimming removed 4 bases from V and 0 bases from J, with 9 bases in between. The CDR3: CASSRVGTTNEKLFF. DNA of the CDR3: TGTGCCAGTAGTAGGGTCGGGACAACTAATGAAAAACTGTTTTTT.

This sequence joins TRBV7-2 and TRBJ2-7; no clear D. The ends were cut back, 5 bases at V and 4 bases at J, with 12 bases in the middle. Germline assignment: CDR1 SGHTA and CDR2 FQGNSA. The CDR3 is 13 residues long. As DNA, the CDR3 is TGTGCCAGCAGCCCCCGGTTAGGGTACGAGCAGTACTTC. Translated, it gives CASSPRLGYEQYF.

This clone has only a few counts. The chain couples TRBV14 to TRBJ2-2; the D is unclear. The CDR3 length is 12 residues. V was clipped by 4 bases and J by 7 bases, with 7 bases between them. Looked up from germline, CDR1 is SGHDN and CDR2 is FVKESK. CDR3 nucleotide sequence: TGTGCCAGCAGCCCGGAACACGGGGAGCTGTTTTTT. Translating it yields CASSPEHGELFF. Full variable domain (rest looked up from reference TRBV14 and TRBJ2-2): EAGVTQFPSHSVIEKGQTVTLRCDPISGHDNLYWYRRVMGKEIKFLLHFVKESKQDESGMPNNRFLAERTGGTYSTLKVQPAELEDSGVYFCASSPEHGELFFGEGSRLTVL.

This chain uses TRBV7-8 with TRBJ2-3, with 9 bases matching TRBD2. Per germline, CDR1 SGHVS and CDR2 FQNEAQ. The CDR3 sequence is 15 residues long. V lost 5 bases to trimming and J lost 1 base; unmatched junction nucleotides: 4. The CDR3 spells CASSQAGGGTDTQYF. Written as DNA, the CDR3 is TGTGCCAGCAGCCAAGCGGGGGGCGGCACAGATACGCAGTATTTT.

The rearrangement links TRBV13 to TRBJ1-1; D is unresolved. Trimming took 6 bases from V and 2 from J, leaving 7 bases between them. The CDR3 loop spans 12 amino acids. CDR1 is PRHDT and CDR2 is FYEKMQ in the germline V gene (reference sequence). CDR3 in DNA: TGTGCCAGCAGGGCCTTAAACACTGAAGCTTTCTTT. Its translation: CASRALNTEAFF.

The genes are TRBV28 and TRBJ2-3; 11 nucleotides match TRBD2. Germline V gene lookup returns CDR1 MDHEN and CDR2 SYDVKM. The CDR3 has 18 amino acids. The V gene end was trimmed by 6 bases and the J gene end by 0 bases; junction bases not matched to a gene: 11. As DNA, the CDR3 is TGTGCCAGCAGCGCCGGGACTAGCGGAGTTCTTAGCACAGATACGCAGTATTTT. Translated, it gives CASSAGTSGVLSTDTQYF.

The V and J genes are TRBV27 and TRBJ2-1, with a tentative D call TRBD2 (6 bases). Trimming left V 1 base short and J 8 bases short, with 18 bases between. CDR1 is MNHEY and CDR2 is SMNVEV in the germline V gene (reference sequence). CDR3 length: 16 residues. Here the CDR3 reads CASSLWSGYSGDEQFF. CDR3 DNA: TGTGCCAGCAGTTTATGGTCGGGATATAGCGGTGATGAGCAGTTCTTC.

The chain joins TRBV2 to TRBJ1-2; D is uncertain. The CDR3 length is 13 residues. Germline CDR1 and CDR2: SNHLY and FYNNEI. V gave up 7 bases and J gave up 4 bases, with 13 bases separating them. The CDR3 DNA reads TGTGCCAGCACCTCGGCCCGGGGCTATGGCTACACCTTC. It yields the protein CASTSARGYGYTF.

The CDR3 region has the DNA TGTGCCAGCAGCTTCCAGCCGACAGAGACCCAGTACTTC. Translated: CASSFQPTETQYF. This sequence joins TRBV11-3 and TRBJ2-5; no definite D call. Trimming took off 3 bases at V and 4 bases at J, with 9 bases between the two ends. This CDR3 has 13 amino acids. Germline lookup yields CDR1 SGHNT and CDR2 YENEEA.

This sequence joins TRBV5-1 and TRBJ1-1; D is ambiguous. Germline lookup yields CDR1 SGHRS and CDR2 YFSETQ. The CDR3 covers 15 residues. V was shortened by 4 bases and J by 0 bases, with 13 bases between the two germline ends. For the CDR3, the DNA is TGCGCCAGCAGCCCCTCGGGGAGCATGAACACTGAAGCTTTCTTT. Translated, it gives CASSPSGSMNTEAFF.

This chain uses TRBV4-1 with TRBJ2-3, with 9 positions matching TRBD1. The germline V gene has CDR1 MGHRA and CDR2 YSYEKL. Trimming took 4 bases from V and 1 from J; bases not matched to a gene: 9. The CDR3 covers 17 residues. CDR3 bases: TGCGCCAGCAGCCCCGGACAGGGGCCCGTGGGCACAGATACGCAGTATTTT. Encoded protein: CASSPGQGPVGTDTQYF.

The chain couples TRBV9 to TRBJ2-2, with D perhaps given as TRBD1 or TRBD2 (5 bases each). The germline V and J ends were trimmed by 0 bases and 9 bases, with 15 bases remaining between them. Germline CDR1 is SGDLS and CDR2 is YYNGEE. The CDR3 sequence is 15 residues long. The CDR3 reads CASSVVPMGVRELFF. The CDR3 bases are TGTGCCAGCAGCGTAGTACCGATGGGGGTCCGGGAGCTGTTTTTT. The full variable domain, rest sourced from reference TRBV9 and TRBJ2-2, is DSGVTQTPKHLITATGQRVTLRCSPRSGDLSVYWYQQSLDQGLQFLIQYYNGEERAKGNILERFSAQQFPDLHSELNLSSLELGDSALYFCASSVVPMGVRELFFGEGSRLTVL.

The rearrangement links TRBV5-1 to TRBJ1-1; D is perhaps TRBD1 (6 bases). The CDR3 consists of 13 residues. Trimming pared 4 bases from V and 7 bases from J, leaving 14 bases between. CDR1 is SGHRS and CDR2 is YFSETQ in the germline V gene. The CDR3 protein is CASSQQGKGEAFF. The CDR3 DNA reads TGCGCCAGCAGCCAACAGGGAAAAGGTGAAGCTTTCTTT.

This chain uses TRBV19 with TRBJ2-5; 11 nucleotides align to TRBD2. V dropped 8 bases and J dropped 5; count of bases not matched to a gene: 10. The CDR3 spans 15 residues. Germline V gene lookup returns CDR1 LNHDA and CDR2 SQIVND (reference sequence). This CDR3 reads CASQRTSGSRETQYF. CDR3 bases: TGTGCCAGTCAAAGAACTAGCGGGAGTCGGGAGACCCAGTACTTC.

The genes are TRBV19 and TRBJ1-2; no definite D call. CDR3 length equals 12 residues. The V gene lost 0 bases and the J gene lost 7 bases, with 6 bases spanning the gap. Germline CDR1 and CDR2: LNHDA and SQIVND (reference sequence). DNA for the CDR3: TGTGCCAGTAGTATAGATCTCATTGGCTACACCTTC. It is translated as CASSIDLIGYTF.

This clone was counted once. This chain joins TRBV28 and TRBJ1-2, with 8 bases identical to TRBD1. The germline V gene has CDR1 MDHEN and CDR2 SYDVKM. V shed 3 bases, J shed 4 bases, and the junction held 7 bases outside the gene matches. This CDR3 has 15 residues. The CDR3, as DNA: TGTGCCAGCAGTTTCAGGCAGGGGGCGTTCTATGGCTACACCTTC. It specifies CASSFRQGAFYGYTF.